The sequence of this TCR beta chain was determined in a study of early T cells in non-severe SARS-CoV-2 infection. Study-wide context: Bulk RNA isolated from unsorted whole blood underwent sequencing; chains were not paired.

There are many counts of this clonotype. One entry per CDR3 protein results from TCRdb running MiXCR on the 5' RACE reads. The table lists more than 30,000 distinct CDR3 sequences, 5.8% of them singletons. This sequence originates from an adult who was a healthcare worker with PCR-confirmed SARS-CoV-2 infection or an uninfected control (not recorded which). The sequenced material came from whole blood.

The CDR3 bases are TGTGCCAGCAGCCGGGACCGAACCTACGAGCAGTACTTC. It codes for CASSRDRTYEQYF. The rearrangement links TRBV2 to TRBJ2-7; either TRBD1 or TRBD2 may fit D (5 bases each). The CDR3 is 13 residues long. V gave up 6 bases and J gave up 2 bases, with 11 bases separating them. Germline V gene lookup returns CDR1 SNHLY and CDR2 FYNNEI.